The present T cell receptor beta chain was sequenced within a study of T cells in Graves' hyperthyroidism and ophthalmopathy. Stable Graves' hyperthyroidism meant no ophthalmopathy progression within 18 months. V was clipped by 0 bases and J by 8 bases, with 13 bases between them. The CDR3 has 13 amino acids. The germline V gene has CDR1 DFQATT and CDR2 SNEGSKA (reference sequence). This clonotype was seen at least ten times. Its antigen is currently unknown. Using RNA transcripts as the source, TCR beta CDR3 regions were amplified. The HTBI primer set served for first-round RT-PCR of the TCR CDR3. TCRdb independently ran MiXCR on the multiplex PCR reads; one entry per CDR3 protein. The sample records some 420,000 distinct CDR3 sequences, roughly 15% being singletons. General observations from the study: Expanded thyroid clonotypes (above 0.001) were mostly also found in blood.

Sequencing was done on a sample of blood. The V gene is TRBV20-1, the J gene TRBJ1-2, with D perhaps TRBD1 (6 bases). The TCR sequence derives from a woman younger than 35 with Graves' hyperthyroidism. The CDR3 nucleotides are TGCAGTGCTAGAGATGGGCCAGGGGAAGGCTACACCTTC. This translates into CSARDGPGEGYTF.